Following are 4 T cell receptor beta chains from one sample sequenced in a study of T cell responses to AZD1222 COVID-19 vaccine. Assay: immunoSEQ multiplex PCR; the TCRdb copy retains only in-frame clones and omits some. The sample shows 95,000 to 150,000 clones, about nine tenths of them seen only once. The source material was peripheral blood, sampled on day 0 of AZD1222 vaccination. These receptors all stem from an adult in good health.

This chain connects TRBV2 to TRBJ1-2; tentatively, D is TRBD1 (6 bases). CDR3 length: 11 residues. The V and J ends lost 10 bases and 7 bases respectively, with 13 bases between them. CDR1 SNHLY and CDR2 FYNNEI come from the germline V gene. In DNA form, the CDR3 reads TGTGCCATAGGGACACCCTCTGGCTACACCTTC. Amino acids: CAIGTPSGYTF. Looking up the rest from reference TRBV2 and TRBJ1-2 gives the full variable domain: EPEVTQTPSHQVTQMGQEVILRCVPISNHLYFYWYRQILGQKVEFLVSFYNNEISEKSEIFDDQFSVERPDGSNFTLKIRSTKLEDSAMYFCAIGTPSGYTFGSGTRLTVV.

The chain employs TRBV6-6 and TRBJ1-5; 7 bases agree with TRBD1. This CDR3 has 14 amino acids. J was trimmed by 4 bases and V by 1 base; bases with no gene match: 1. Germline CDR1 MNHNY, CDR2 SVGAGI (reference sequence). The CDR3 sequence is CASSYWGQNQPQHF. The DNA for the CDR3 is TGTGCCAGCAGTTACTGGGGACAGAATCAGCCCCAGCATTTT.

The chain couples TRBV4-1 to TRBJ1-6; D is unclear. The CDR3 runs to 20 residues. Per the germline V gene, CDR1 is MGHRA and CDR2 is YSYEKL. V was pared by 0 bases and J by 0 bases, with 18 bases between. The CDR3 bases are TGCGCCAGCAGCCAAGATCAAGACCGGGTCCTAAGCTCCTATAATTCACCCCTCCACTTT. Its protein product is CASSQDQDRVLSSYNSPLHF.

This clone was picked up a small number of times. V and J are TRBV12-3 or TRBV12-4 and TRBJ2-1; TRBD1 or TRBD2 may be the D gene (5 bases each). With 6 bases removed from V and 9 bases from J, the gap between germline ends came to 12 bases. The length of the CDR3 is 12 residues. This CDR3 is CASRDPGAEQFF. Written as DNA, the CDR3 is TGTGCCAGCAGGGACCCCGGGGCTGAGCAGTTCTTC.